Below are 11 T cell receptor beta chains sequenced from a single sample in a study of T-cell reconstitution after alpha-beta-depleted transplantation in children (dated by TCRdb to the mid-2010s). This specimen's treatment or condition label, per the study, means: allogeneic hematopoietic cell transplantation with graft depleted of TCRalphabeta T cells and CD19 B cells. The receptor library was made with PCR. Sequenced on an Illumina HiSeq 2500. To normalize quantification of the TCRbeta repertoire, the TCR libraries were built with molecular barcoding that relied on unique molecular identifiers. Starting from the raw public reads, TCRdb applied fastp trimming at Q25, assembled clones with MiXCR and retained in-frame beta chains. A single entry per CDR3 protein holds the most common genes and DNA from its merged rows. The sample yields around 250,000 distinct CDR3 sequences; about 25% were counted once. About 2.6% of the sample is in the top ten clones.

Source: PBMCs, taken before TCRalphabeta/CD19-depleted stem cell transplant. All receptors derive from a girl aged 2 to 10 with Fanconi anemia, due to receive a stem cell transplant.

About this clonotype: Possible read error: a much larger clone is one base away. The chain employs TRBV7-6 and TRBJ1-1; 7 positions agree with TRBD1. Germline V gene lookup returns CDR1 SGHVS and CDR2 FNYEAQ. CDR3 size: 14 residues. V lost 1 base and J lost 9; bases outside the gene matches: 8. This chain's CDR3 is CASSLEYGTAKAFF. CDR3 nucleotides: TGTGCCAGCAGCTTAGAATACGGGACAGCGAAAGCTTTCTTT.

This clonotype was observed a single time. The rearrangement uses TRBV7-3 and TRBJ2-2, with 7 bases identical to TRBD2. CDR1 SGHTA and CDR2 FQGTGA come from the germline V gene. With V trimmed by 2 bases and J by 3 bases, 9 bases remained unmatched. The CDR3 sequence is 17 residues long. DNA for the CDR3: TGTGCCAGCAGCTTATGGCTAGCGGATAGGGACACCGGGGAGCTGTTTTTT. This gives the protein CASSLWLADRDTGELFF.

The genes are TRBV20-1 and TRBJ1-4, with D possibly being TRBD1 (5 bases). The CDR3 totals 14 residues. Trimming removed 5 bases at V and 6 bases at J, with 16 bases between. The germline gives CDR1 DFQATT, CDR2 SNEGSKA (reference sequence). The CDR3 DNA is TGCAGTGCTCGATTGGGGCAGGGCGATGAAAAACTGTTTTTT. It codes for CSARLGQGDEKLFF.

This clonotype has a count of ten or more. The rearrangement uses TRBV24-1 and TRBJ2-1; D ambiguous. The germline gives CDR1 KGHDR, CDR2 SFDVKD. The CDR3 sequence is 17 residues long. Deletions cut 3 bases from V and 3 bases from J, with 17 bases between. CDR3 residues: CATSDPRLGSHYNEQFF. The CDR3 bases are TGTGCCACCAGTGATCCTCGGCTGGGGTCCCACTACAATGAGCAGTTCTTC.

This chain joins TRBV28 and TRBJ1-6; D perhaps matches TRBD1 (6 bases). V was cut by 5 bases and J by 15 bases, with 20 bases left in between. CDR1 is MDHEN, CDR2 SYDVKM, per germline. The CDR3 length is 14 residues. CDR3 DNA: TGTGCCAGCAGTCTGTCTCCCACACAGGGAAGCCTCCACTTT. Translated, it gives CASSLSPTQGSLHF.

This clonotype occurred many times. The chain employs TRBV20-1 and TRBJ2-2, with D perhaps given as TRBD1 or TRBD2 (5 bases each). V lost 3 bases and J 6 bases, leaving 17 bases between the germline ends. Per the germline V gene, CDR1 is DFQATT and CDR2 is SNEGSKA (reference sequence). This CDR3 comprises 15 residues. The CDR3 bases are TGCAGTGCTAGGGGTGGGACCGCAAGGGCCGGGGAGCTGTTTTTT. Translated, it gives CSARGGTARAGELFF.

The chain has TRBV7-6 and TRBJ2-7; D uncertain. Trimming shortened V by 3 bases and J by 1 base, and 10 bases separated the two germline ends. The CDR3 sequence is 14 residues long. Germline CDR1 SGHVS, CDR2 FNYEAQ. CDR3 DNA sequence: TGTGCCAGCAGCTTCCCCCGCTCGTCCTACGAGCAGTACTTC. Translating gives CASSFPRSSYEQYF.

This chain uses TRBV20-1 with TRBJ1-3; 7 positions agree with TRBD1. Germline CDR1 reads DFQATT; CDR2 reads SNEGSKA (reference sequence). The junction had 5 bases not matched to a gene; V was cut back by 6 bases and J by 3 bases. CDR3 length: 13 amino acids. The CDR3 coding sequence is TGCAGTGCCGACCCAGGGGGTGGAAACACCATATATTTT. Protein: CSADPGGGNTIYF.

This clonotype was counted at least ten times. The chain recombines TRBV20-1 with TRBJ1-1, with D perhaps TRBD1 (5 bases). The germline V and J ends were trimmed by 0 bases and 0 bases, with 8 bases remaining between them. Germline V gene data show CDR1 as DFQATT and CDR2 as SNEGSKA (reference sequence). CDR3 length: 14 residues. The CDR3 DNA reads TGCAGTGCTAGAGATCGGGGGTTGAACACTGAAGCTTTCTTT. This encodes CSARDRGLNTEAFF.

The J gene is TRBJ1-1, the V gene TRBV7-2; TRBD1 might be the D (5 bases). Germline-derived CDR1 and CDR2 are SGHTA and FQGNSA. The CDR3 is 15 residues long. Trimming took 6 bases from V and 0 from J, leaving 14 bases between them. CDR3 DNA sequence: TGTGCCAGCAGTATATGGGGACGGATGAACACTGAAGCTTTCTTT. Translating it yields CASSIWGRMNTEAFF.

The gene calls are TRBV6-6 and TRBJ2-3; D is uncertain. This CDR3 is built from 12 residues. V lost 2 bases to trimming and J lost 6 bases, with 6 bases between them. Per the germline V gene, CDR1 is MNHNY and CDR2 is SVGAGI (reference sequence). CDR3 loop: CASSYEADTQYF. The CDR3 region has the DNA TGTGCCAGCAGTTACGAAGCGGATACGCAGTATTTT.